This TCR beta chain was captured by sequencing in a study of T cell repertoires in cytomegalovirus infection. The wider study: Carrying CMV and the relevant HLA type showed in public TCR beta signatures. General study results and limits: The ex vivo response was dominated by HLA-C-restricted CMV-specific TCR beta clonotypes.

This clonotype was recorded many times. What it recognizes is unknown. TCRdb re-analysed the reads in MiXCR, keeping a single row per CDR3 protein. Of around 630,000 distinct CDR3 sequences detected, more than 20% appear once; the ten largest clones hold less than 9.5%. The sample comprised CD8+ T cells from PBMCs. The sequence was collected from a human donor in good health (CMV status not recorded). Some clones in this sample may be carry-over from other donors' samples.

CDR3 nucleotides: TGTGCCAGCAGCTTAGTGACTACAGGGGAACCTGAAGCTTTCTTT. Protein sequence: CASSLVTTGEPEAFF. The V and J genes are TRBV7-9 and TRBJ1-1, with 7 bases matching TRBD1. The CDR3 is 15 residues long. V was pared by 1 base and J by 6 bases, with 8 bases of the junction left unmatched. Germline CDR1 SEHNR, CDR2 FQNEAQ (reference sequence). The full variable domain, rest sourced from reference TRBV7-9 and TRBJ1-1, is DTGVSQNPRHKITKRGQNVTFRCDPISEHNRLYWYRQTLGQGPEFLTYFQNEAQLEKSRLLSDRFSAERPKGSFSTLEIQRTEQGDSAMYLCASSLVTTGEPEAFFGQGTRLTVV.